This TCR beta chain was identified during a study of blood T cell repertoires in COVID-19. TCRdb's table, derived via immunoSEQ multiplex PCR, lists solely in-frame clones and lacks some. The sample lists about 270,000 clones, around 93% seen once, with 2.8% in the top ten. Recruitment covered roughly 22 US areas and drew participants whose ages spanned roughly 18 to 100 years. This CDR3 has 14 residues. Trimming removed 5 bases at V and 1 base at J, with 9 bases between. Germline values: CDR1 MNHEY, CDR2 SMNVEV (reference sequence). Sequenced material: PBMCs or T cells enriched from blood (not recorded which). The receptor comes from a man between 35 and 55 years old who had been exposed to COVID-19. V usage is TRBV27 and J usage is TRBJ2-4; weak D call: TRBD2 (5 bases). CDR3 region: CASSPTRAKNIQYF. The DNA of the CDR3 is TGTGCCAGCAGTCCAACTAGGGCCAAAAACATTCAGTACTTC.